The clone carrying this T cell receptor (beta chain) turned up a few times. No antigen is known for it. TCRdb's table, derived via immunoSEQ multiplex PCR, lists solely in-frame clones and lacks some. In the table there are under 350,000 clones, about nine tenths of which are singletons. Nashville, Tennessee was home to all donors, each a Caucasian adult. The data belong to a study of shared clonotypes between healthy human individuals. The wider study: Every donor yielded three CD4 naive, three CD4 memory, two CD8 naive and one CD8 memory plate. Study-level results: A reduction in generation probabilities was seen for non-shared clonotypes relative to those shared by all four donors.

The clonotype was recovered from a man younger than 30 in good health. Specimen: memory CD8+ T cells sorted from blood. The subset was: CD45RO+ cells pooled with CCR7-negative TemRA cells.

For the CDR3, the DNA is TGCGCCAGCAGCCAAATCGGGGGCCAATTTGGTAAACCCCTCCACTTT. Residues: CASSQIGGQFGKPLHF. The chain couples TRBV4-1 to TRBJ1-6, with D possibly matching TRBD1 (6 bases). Germline V gives CDR1 MGHRA, CDR2 YSYEKL. The CDR3 is 16 amino acids. Trimming removed 2 bases from V and 12 bases from J, with 20 bases in between.